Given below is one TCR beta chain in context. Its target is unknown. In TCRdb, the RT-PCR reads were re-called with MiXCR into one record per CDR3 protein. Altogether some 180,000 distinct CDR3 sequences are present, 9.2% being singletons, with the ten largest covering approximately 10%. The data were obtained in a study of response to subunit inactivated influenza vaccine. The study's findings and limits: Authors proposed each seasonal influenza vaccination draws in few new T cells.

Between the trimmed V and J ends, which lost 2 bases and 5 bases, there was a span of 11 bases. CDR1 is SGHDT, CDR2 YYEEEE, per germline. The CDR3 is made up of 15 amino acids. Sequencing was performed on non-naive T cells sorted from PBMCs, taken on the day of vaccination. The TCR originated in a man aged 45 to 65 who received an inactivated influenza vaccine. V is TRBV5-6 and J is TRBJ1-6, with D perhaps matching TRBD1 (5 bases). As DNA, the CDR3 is TGTGCCAGCAGCTTCCGGGACGGAAATAATTCACCCCTCCACTTT. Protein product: CASSFRDGNNSPLHF.